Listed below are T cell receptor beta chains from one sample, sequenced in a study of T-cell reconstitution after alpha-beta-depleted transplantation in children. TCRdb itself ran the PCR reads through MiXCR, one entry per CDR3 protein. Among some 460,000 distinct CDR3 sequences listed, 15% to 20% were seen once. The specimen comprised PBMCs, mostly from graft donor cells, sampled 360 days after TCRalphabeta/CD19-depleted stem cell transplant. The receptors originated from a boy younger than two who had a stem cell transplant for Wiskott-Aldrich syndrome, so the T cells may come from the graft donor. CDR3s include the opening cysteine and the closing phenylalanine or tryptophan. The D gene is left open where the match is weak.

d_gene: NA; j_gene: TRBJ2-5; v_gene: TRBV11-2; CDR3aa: CASSLFSHQETQYF
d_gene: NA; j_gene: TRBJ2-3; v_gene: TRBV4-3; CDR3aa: CASSQIRWGDTQYF
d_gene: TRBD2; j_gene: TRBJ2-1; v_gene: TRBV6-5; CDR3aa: CASSYSPRGSPYNEQFF
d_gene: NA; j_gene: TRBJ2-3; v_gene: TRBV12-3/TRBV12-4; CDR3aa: CASSLYGELTDTQYF
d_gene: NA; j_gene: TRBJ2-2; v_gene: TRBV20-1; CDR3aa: CSAKTVSLKNTGELFF
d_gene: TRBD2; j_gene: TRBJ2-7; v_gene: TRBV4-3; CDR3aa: CASSLKIPGGRDYEQYF
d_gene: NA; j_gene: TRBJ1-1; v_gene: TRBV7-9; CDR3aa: CASSLASPPKEAFF
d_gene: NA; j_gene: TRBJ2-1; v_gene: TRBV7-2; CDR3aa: CASSSRSAPTYNEQFF
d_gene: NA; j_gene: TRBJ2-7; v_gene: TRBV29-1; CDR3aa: CSVEIGYEQYF
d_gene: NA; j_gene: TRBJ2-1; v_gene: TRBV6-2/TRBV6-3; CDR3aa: CASRGTFSYNEQFF
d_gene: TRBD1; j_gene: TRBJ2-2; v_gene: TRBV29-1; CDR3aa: CSVSRDRNTGELFF
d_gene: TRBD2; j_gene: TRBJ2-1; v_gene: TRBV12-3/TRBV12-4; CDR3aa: CASTLRAGVGYNEQFF
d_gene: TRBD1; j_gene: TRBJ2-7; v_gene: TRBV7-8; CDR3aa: CASSPSGQGLPYEQYF
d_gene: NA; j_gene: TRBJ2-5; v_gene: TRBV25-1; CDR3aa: CASSDYVMGETQYF
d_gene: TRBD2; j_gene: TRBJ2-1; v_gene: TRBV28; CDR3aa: CASSLCVTSEAPYNEQFF
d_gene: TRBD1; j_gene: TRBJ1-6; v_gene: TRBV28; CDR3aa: CASGGTGTSPLHF
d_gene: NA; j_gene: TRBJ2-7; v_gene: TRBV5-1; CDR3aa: CASSLGAHEQYF
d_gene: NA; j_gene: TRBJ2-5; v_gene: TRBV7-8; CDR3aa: CASSPRKYQETQYF